Below, 10 T cell receptor beta chains from the same sample are listed, as sequenced in a study of blood T cell repertoires in COVID-19. Libraries were prepared by immunoSEQ multiplex PCR; TCRdb keeps only in-frame clonotypes and omits some of them. Altogether around 320,000 clones are present, over 85% being singletons, with the ten largest covering less than 3.5%. The specimen was PBMCs or T cells enriched from blood (not recorded which). The receptors come from a woman between 45 and 65 years old who had been exposed to COVID-19.

The chain couples TRBV6-4 to TRBJ2-1; 8 nucleotides match TRBD1. The CDR3 sequence is 13 residues long. Trimming at V came to 3 bases and at J to 12 bases, leaving 7 bases not matched to a gene. CDR1 and CDR2 from the germline V gene are MRHNA and SNTAGT. CDR3 sequence reads: CASSDNTGGRQFF. CDR3 nucleotide sequence: TGTGCCAGCAGTGATAATACAGGGGGTAGGCAGTTCTTC.

Note on this clone: The junction shows a germline mismatch at one end, possibly a read error. This rearrangement joins TRBV6-5 to TRBJ1-6, with 7 bases fitting TRBD1. The germline gives CDR1 MNHEY, CDR2 SVGAGI. The CDR3 contains 13 residues. The CDR3: CASSSGQTISMYF. In DNA form, the CDR3 reads TGTGCCAGCAGTTCGGGACAGACCATTTCCATGTACTTT.

The V gene is TRBV7-9, the J gene TRBJ1-1; 8 bases agree with TRBD1. CDR3 length: 16 amino acids. Germline lookup yields CDR1 SEHNR and CDR2 FQNEAQ (reference sequence). The V gene end was trimmed by 5 bases and the J gene end by 0 bases; junction bases not matched to a gene: 8. As DNA, the CDR3 is TGTGCCAGCAGCCGACAGGGGAGGGGGATGAACACTGAAGCTTTCTTT. As protein: CASSRQGRGMNTEAFF. Full variable domain (outside the CDR3, taken from reference TRBV7-9 and TRBJ1-1): DTGVSQNPRHKITKRGQNVTFRCDPISEHNRLYWYRQTLGQGPEFLTYFQNEAQLEKSRLLSDRFSAERPKGSFSTLEIQRTEQGDSAMYLCASSRQGRGMNTEAFFGQGTRLTVV.

The chain is built from TRBV10-3 and TRBJ2-2; TRBD1 agrees at 7 bases. CDR1 and CDR2 from the germline V gene are ENHRY and SYGVKD. Trimming removed 5 bases from V and 2 bases from J; junction bases left unmatched: 5. This CDR3 has 15 amino acids. The CDR3 bases are TGTGCCATCAGTATGGGACAGTCTAACACCGGGGAGCTGTTTTTT. Translating gives CAISMGQSNTGELFF.

This clone appeared a single time. DNA for the CDR3: TGTGCCAGCAGCCGGACAGGGCAGGAGACCCAGTACTTC. Amino acid sequence: CASSRTGQETQYF. J is TRBJ2-5 and V is TRBV5-6, with TRBD1 identical over 8 bases. V lost 4 bases, J lost 5 bases, and 4 bases stayed unmatched. CDR3 length: 13 amino acids. Germline V gives CDR1 SGHDT, CDR2 YYEEEE.

The chain uses TRBV28 and TRBJ2-5; a weak D match, TRBD2 (5 bases). Trimming removed 5 bases from V and 4 bases from J, with 17 bases in between. The CDR3 length is 15 residues. CDR1 and CDR2 (germline): MDHEN, SYDVKM. The CDR3 here is CASSPQMGVGETQYF. The CDR3 DNA is TGTGCCAGCAGTCCGCAAATGGGAGTTGGAGAGACCCAGTACTTC.

The chain is built from TRBV10-3 and TRBJ2-3; TRBD1 aligns across 10 bases. Germline lookup yields CDR1 ENHRY and CDR2 SYGVKD. The CDR3 covers 15 residues. V lost 6 bases and J lost 4; bases outside the gene matches: 7. CDR3 loop: CAIRGDRGEADTQYF. DNA for the CDR3: TGTGCCATCAGGGGGGACAGGGGCGAGGCAGATACGCAGTATTTT.

This clone has just a few counts. The CDR3 DNA is TGTGCCAGCAGCCGAGGAGGGGTGTGGGAAAAACTGTTTTTT. Protein product: CASSRGGVWEKLFF. This chain links TRBV3-1 (or the pseudogene TRBV3-2) with TRBJ1-4, with D possibly TRBD1 on 5 matching bases. Trimming removed 4 bases from V and 8 bases from J, with 14 bases in between. CDR1 and CDR2 (germline): LGHDT, YNNKEL (reference sequence). The CDR3 has 14 residues.

In this sample, this clone turned up a few times. The chain recombines TRBV7-2 with TRBJ2-1; D perhaps matches TRBD2 (5 bases). With 1 base removed from V and 8 bases from J, the gap between germline ends came to 9 bases. This CDR3 is 13 amino acids long. Looked up from germline, CDR1 is SGHTA and CDR2 is FQGNSA. The CDR3 nucleotides are TGTGCCAGCAGCTTAGGTAGCGTTGATGAGCAGTTCTTC. As protein: CASSLGSVDEQFF.

This clone was observed a single time. The chain couples TRBV4-2 to TRBJ1-1, with TRBD1 as a possible D gene (6 bases). The V gene lost 4 bases and the J gene lost 5 bases, with 14 bases spanning the gap. The CDR3 has 14 amino acids. CDR1 and CDR2 from the germline V gene are LGHNA and YNFKEQ. DNA of the CDR3: TGTGCCAGCAGCCCCTCGATAGGGGGAACTGAAGCTTTCTTT. Its protein product is CASSPSIGGTEAFF.